The 28 T cell receptor beta chains below come from one sample, sequenced in a study of T-cell reconstitution after alpha-beta-depleted transplantation in children. Preparation of the TCRbeta library involved a method that used unique molecular identifiers. Each CDR3 protein is one row after TCRdb ran MiXCR on the PCR reads. The table has almost 500,000 distinct CDR3 sequences, approximately 12% seen once. The starting material was PBMCs from the stem cell graft donor, obtained from the stem cell graft. These receptors were taken from a human donor who donated a stem cell graft to a child with combined immunodeficiency.

The rearrangement uses TRBV7-8 and TRBJ2-6; possible D gene TRBD2, 5 bases. The germline CDR1 and CDR2 sequences are SGHVS and FQNEAQ. V lost 2 bases and J lost 11, with 16 bases in between. CDR3 length equals 15 residues. The CDR3 DNA follows: TGTGCCAGCAGCTTAAGTCGGACCCCGAGGGACGTCCTGACTTTC. Encoded protein: CASSLSRTPRDVLTF.

The V call is TRBV7-3, the J call TRBJ2-1, with no clear D. Trimming stripped 2 bases from V and 0 bases from J, with 8 bases between. Germline CDR1 reads SGHTA; CDR2 reads FQGTGA. The CDR3 contains 15 residues. This chain's CDR3 is CASSLEDGSYNEQFF. The CDR3 coding sequence is TGTGCCAGCAGCTTAGAGGACGGCTCCTACAATGAGCAGTTCTTC.

CDR3 bases: TGCGCCAGCATGAATCACCGGGAGTGGTGGGCGGATGGGGCCAACGTCCTGACTTTC. It yields the protein CASMNHREWWADGANVLTF. This rearrangement joins TRBV5-1 to TRBJ2-6; D is possibly TRBD2 (6 bases). The CDR3 is 19 residues long. V was cut by 6 bases and J by 3 bases, with 25 bases left in between. The germline gives CDR1 SGHRS, CDR2 YFSETQ.

The sample holds a few counts of this clonotype. This sequence joins TRBV4-1 and TRBJ1-1; D remains ambiguous. Between the trimmed V and J ends, which lost 3 bases and 6 bases, there was a span of 14 bases. The germline gives CDR1 MGHRA, CDR2 YSYEKL. This CDR3 region has 14 residues. Here the CDR3 DNA reads TGCGCCAGCAGCCAGAAGGTCCTGGGCGCTGAAGCTTTCTTT. It translates to CASSQKVLGAEAFF.

The sample holds many counts of this clonotype. The chain joins TRBV9 to TRBJ1-2; D might be TRBD1 (5 bases). This CDR3 contains 15 residues. Per germline, CDR1 SGDLS and CDR2 YYNGEE. The V end was cut by 0 bases, the J end by 2 bases, with 11 bases between. The CDR3: CASSVADRINYGYTF. CDR3 DNA: TGTGCCAGCAGCGTAGCTGACAGAATCAACTATGGCTACACCTTC.

This clonotype has just a few counts. This chain uses TRBV12-3 or TRBV12-4 with TRBJ2-7; D remains ambiguous. The CDR3 runs to 12 residues. The germline V and J ends were trimmed by 5 bases and 6 bases, with 11 bases remaining between them. CDR3 DNA: TGTGCCAGCAGTCTCCAGTCGTTCGAGCAGTACTTC. Protein: CASSLQSFEQYF.

This clonotype has at least ten counts. CDR3 DNA sequence: TGTGCCAGCAGCTTAAACTCACCGGGACAGGGCTACGAGCAGTACTTC. Protein sequence: CASSLNSPGQGYEQYF. The chain uses TRBV5-5 and TRBJ2-7; 9 bases align to TRBD1. The V and J ends lost 2 bases and 3 bases, in that order; junction bases with no gene match: 9. CDR1 is SGHKS, CDR2 YYEKEE, per germline (reference sequence). This CDR3 is 16 amino acids long.

V gene TRBV20-1 combines with J gene TRBJ1-1, with TRBD1 matching over 8 bases. The CDR3 extends over 12 amino acids. After removal of 6 bases from V and 9 bases from J, the junction contained 9 bases not matched to a gene. Germline CDR1 reads DFQATT; CDR2 reads SNEGSKA (reference sequence). The CDR3 reads CSANRQGTKAFF. CDR3 sequence (DNA): TGCAGTGCCAACCGACAGGGGACGAAAGCTTTCTTT.

This clonotype was picked up many times. V usage is TRBV12-3 or TRBV12-4 and J usage is TRBJ2-2, with D possibly matching TRBD1 (6 bases). This CDR3 has 15 residues. V dropped 7 bases and J dropped 1 base, with 13 bases sitting between them. CDR3 nucleotides: TGTGCCAGCACAGATCCGGGACAGAACACCGGGGAGCTGTTTTTT. Translating it yields CASTDPGQNTGELFF.

This clonotype was observed a few times. The V and J genes are TRBV28 and TRBJ2-7; D not resolved. Deletions cut 5 bases from V and 2 bases from J, with 10 bases between. CDR1 is MDHEN, CDR2 SYDVKM, per germline. The CDR3 consists of 13 residues. CDR3 DNA: TGTGCCAGCAGTACGCCAGTTACCTACGAGCAGTACTTC. This gives the protein CASSTPVTYEQYF.

This clonotype showed up many times. This chain connects TRBV20-1 to TRBJ2-5; D call uncertain. The CDR3 length is 10 residues. Trimming pared 5 bases from V and 5 bases from J, leaving 6 bases between. CDR1 DFQATT and CDR2 SNEGSKA come from the germline V gene (reference sequence). The CDR3 here is CSAQLETQYF. The CDR3 DNA is TGCAGTGCTCAACTCGAGACCCAGTACTTC.

This clonotype was detected a few times. The chain is built from TRBV5-6 and TRBJ2-7; 13 bases agree with TRBD2. V lost 4 bases to trimming and J lost 6 bases; unmatched junction nucleotides: 16. This CDR3 is 18 amino acids long. Germline loops: CDR1 SGHDT, CDR2 YYEEEE. CDR3 in amino acids: CASSLPGLAGPYSLEQYF. The CDR3 DNA is TGTGCCAGCAGCCTACCGGGACTAGCGGGGCCCTACTCCCTCGAGCAGTACTTC.

The chain carries TRBV5-6 and TRBJ2-2, with a tentative D call TRBD2 (6 bases). V was pared by 5 bases and J by 4 bases, with 15 bases between. Germline V gene lookup returns CDR1 SGHDT and CDR2 YYEEEE. CDR3 size: 15 residues. This CDR3 is CASRGPLASTGELFF. The CDR3 DNA reads as TGTGCCAGCAGGGGGCCCCTAGCGTCCACCGGGGAGCTGTTTTTT.

Ten or more counts support this clonotype. This chain uses TRBV12-3 or TRBV12-4 with TRBJ2-7, with no clear D. This CDR3 is built from 12 residues. Trimming stripped 6 bases from V and 0 bases from J, with 6 bases between. The CDR3 sequence is CASSISSYEQYF. The CDR3 coding sequence is TGTGCCAGCAGCATCAGCTCCTACGAGCAGTACTTC.

CDR3 region: CASSEGPSAGYEQYF. CDR3 bases: TGTGCCAGCAGTGAAGGACCCTCCGCCGGCTACGAGCAGTACTTC. The genes are TRBV6-1 and TRBJ2-7, with D unresolved. The V end lost 1 base, the J end lost 3 bases, and 13 bases lay between the germline ends. Germline assignment: CDR1 MNHNS and CDR2 SASEGT. This CDR3 has 15 residues.

Many counts were recorded for this clonotype. This sequence joins TRBV6-5 and TRBJ1-2; 7 nucleotides agree with TRBD1. CDR1 is MNHEY and CDR2 is SVGAGI in the germline V gene. The junction had 7 bases not matched to a gene; V was cut back by 9 bases and J by 3 bases. The CDR3 is 13 amino acids. The CDR3 region is CARGQSPDYGYTF. The CDR3 DNA sequence: TGTGCCAGGGGACAGTCCCCTGACTATGGCTACACCTTC.

This clonotype was seen many times. The chain carries TRBV4-3 and TRBJ1-1, with D maybe TRBD1 (5 bases). The germline V and J ends were trimmed by 4 bases and 6 bases, with 15 bases remaining between them. This CDR3 comprises 14 residues. The V gene's germline CDR1 is LGHNA and CDR2 YSLEER. This CDR3 is CASSPLLWGAEAFF. The CDR3 DNA is TGCGCCAGCAGCCCCCTATTATGGGGCGCTGAAGCTTTCTTT.

This chain links TRBV12-3 or TRBV12-4 with TRBJ1-2; D may be TRBD1 (5 bases). The CDR3 length is 15 residues. V shed 3 bases and J shed 0 bases, with 11 bases lying between them. The CDR3 nucleotides are TGTGCCAGCAGTTTTTTGGGGCTTTCTAACTATGGCTACACCTTC. This gives the protein CASSFLGLSNYGYTF.

The CDR3 nucleotides are TGTGCCAGCAGCCCTCGGTTTCGGACACCAAACACTGAAGCTTTCTTT. Translation gives CASSPRFRTPNTEAFF. The chain links TRBV7-2 to TRBJ1-1, with a weak D call TRBD1 (5 bases). Germline V gene lookup returns CDR1 SGHTA and CDR2 FQGNSA. The CDR3 consists of 16 residues. The V end lost 5 bases, the J end lost 2 bases, and 18 bases lay between the germline ends.

CDR3 sequence (DNA): TGTGCCAGCAGCCTTACTGGCGGAGACACACAAGAGACCCAGTACTTC. Encoded protein: CASSLTGGDTQETQYF. The V gene is TRBV4-2, the J gene TRBJ2-5, with D hard to call. This CDR3 is built from 16 residues. Trimming took 4 bases from V and 2 from J, leaving 17 bases between them. Germline CDR1 and CDR2: LGHNA and YNFKEQ.

This chain connects TRBV4-1 to TRBJ1-6; possibly TRBD1 for D (5 bases). The V gene's germline CDR1 is MGHRA and CDR2 YSYEKL. The CDR3 loop spans 17 amino acids. V lost 1 base and J 1 base, leaving 11 bases between the germline ends. CDR3 in DNA: TGCGCCAGCAGCCAAGTATGGGGGAGGTCCTATAATTCACCCCTCCACTTT. The encoded protein is CASSQVWGRSYNSPLHF.

The sample holds a few counts of this clonotype. The chain is built from TRBV6-2 or TRBV6-3 and TRBJ2-3, with 8 bases lining up with TRBD1. Germline V gives CDR1 MNHEY, CDR2 SVGEGT. V lost 2 bases, J lost 1 base, and 11 bases stayed unmatched. This CDR3 has 18 residues. This CDR3 is CASSYLRTGRIGTDTQYF. CDR3 nucleotide sequence: TGTGCCAGCAGTTACCTTCGGACAGGGAGGATCGGCACAGATACGCAGTATTTT.

The gene calls are TRBV30 and TRBJ2-7; the match to TRBD1 covers 8 bases. Germline-derived CDR1 and CDR2 are GTSNPN and SVGIG (reference sequence). V dropped 3 bases and J dropped 7; count of bases not matched to a gene: 11. CDR3 size: 14 residues. The CDR3 region has the DNA TGTGCCTGGAGGGGACAGGCCATGGGGGAGGAGCAGTACTTC. It yields the protein CAWRGQAMGEEQYF.

This clonotype came up many times. V is TRBV21-1 and J is TRBJ2-7; TRBD2, the D gene given by the table, was not confirmed from the DNA. TRBV21-1 is a documented pseudogene. This CDR3 is built from 15 residues. The CDR3 reads CASSTRSLSSYEQYF. The CDR3 region has the DNA TGTGCCAGCAGCACCAGGTCCCTAAGCTCCTACGAGCAGTACTTC.

In this sample, this clonotype turned up many times. The chain couples TRBV5-6 to TRBJ2-3, with D hard to call. The CDR3 totals 14 residues. Germline-derived CDR1 and CDR2 are SGHDT and YYEEEE. Trimming took off 4 bases at V and 5 bases at J, with 14 bases between the two ends. The CDR3 DNA follows: TGTGCCAGCAGCAAGGACCTCGGGCGAGATACGCAGTATTTT. Amino acid sequence: CASSKDLGRDTQYF.

In its sample, this clonotype was seen many times. The genes are TRBV30 and TRBJ2-2, with 8 nucleotides matching TRBD1. The length of the CDR3 is 19 residues. Germline CDR1 GTSNPN, CDR2 SVGIG (reference sequence). V shed 3 bases, J shed 1 base, and the junction held 16 bases outside the gene matches. Written as DNA, the CDR3 is TGTGCCTGGAGCGAGTTCCAGGGGGCGTTTTTCGGGAACACCGGGGAGCTGTTTTTT. Protein sequence: CAWSEFQGAFFGNTGELFF. The full variable domain, with the rest looked up from reference TRBV30 and TRBJ2-2, is SQTIHQWPATLVQPVGSPLSLECTVEGTSNPNLYWYRQAAGRGLQLLFYSVGIGQISSEVPQNLSASRPQDRQFILSSKKLLLSDSGFYLCAWSEFQGAFFGNTGELFFGEGSRLTVL.

The gene calls are TRBV20-1 and TRBJ2-3; 14 nucleotides agree with TRBD2. The CDR3 covers 16 residues. Per the germline V gene, CDR1 is DFQATT and CDR2 is SNEGSKA (reference sequence). V shed 1 base, J shed 6 bases, and the junction held 6 bases outside the gene matches. CDR3 coding DNA: TGCAGTGCTAGAGGCCGACTAGCGGGAGGGCCCGATACGCAGTATTTT. Its protein is CSARGRLAGGPDTQYF.

This clonotype was counted only a few times. This CDR3 reads CASSLNLCGVIESQYF. In DNA form, the CDR3 reads TGTGCCAGCAGCTTAAATTTGTGTGGGGTTATCGAATCCCAGTACTTC. The V gene is TRBV7-3, the J gene TRBJ2-7, with D unclear. Trimming pared 1 base from V and 10 bases from J, leaving 23 bases between. CDR1 and CDR2 (germline): SGHTA, FQGTGA. The CDR3 runs to 16 residues.